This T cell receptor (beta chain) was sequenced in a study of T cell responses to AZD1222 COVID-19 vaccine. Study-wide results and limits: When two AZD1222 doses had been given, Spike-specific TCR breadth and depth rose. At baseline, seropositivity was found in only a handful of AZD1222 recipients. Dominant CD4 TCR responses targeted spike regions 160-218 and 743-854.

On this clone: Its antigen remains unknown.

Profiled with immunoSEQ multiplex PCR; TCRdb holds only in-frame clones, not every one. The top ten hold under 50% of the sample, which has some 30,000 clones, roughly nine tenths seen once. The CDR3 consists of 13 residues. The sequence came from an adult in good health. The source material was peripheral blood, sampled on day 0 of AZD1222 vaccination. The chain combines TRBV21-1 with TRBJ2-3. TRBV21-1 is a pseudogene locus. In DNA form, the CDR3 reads TGTGCCAGCAGCAAAGTAGGAACAGATACGCAGTATTTT. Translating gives CASSKVGTDTQYF.